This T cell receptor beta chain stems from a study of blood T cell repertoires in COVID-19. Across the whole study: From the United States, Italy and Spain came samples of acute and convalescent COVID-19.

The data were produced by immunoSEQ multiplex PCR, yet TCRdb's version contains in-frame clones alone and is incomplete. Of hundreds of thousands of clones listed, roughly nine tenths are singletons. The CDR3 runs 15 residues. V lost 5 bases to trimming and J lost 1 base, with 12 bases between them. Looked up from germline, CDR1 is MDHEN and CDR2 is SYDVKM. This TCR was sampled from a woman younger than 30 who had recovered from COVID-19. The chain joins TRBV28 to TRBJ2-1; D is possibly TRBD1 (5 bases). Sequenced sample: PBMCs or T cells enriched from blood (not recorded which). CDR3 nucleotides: TGTGCCAGCAGTACCGCCAGGGAATCCTACAATGAGCAGTTCTTC. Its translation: CASSTARESYNEQFF.